The present TCR beta chain was sequenced within a study of T-cell reconstitution after alpha-beta-depleted transplantation in children. Looked up from germline, CDR1 is LGHDT and CDR2 is YNNKEL (reference sequence). The trim removed 11 bases at V and 3 bases at J, leaving 20 bases unmatched. This CDR3 region has 18 residues. For TCRbeta, the library was prepared with unique molecular identifiers. TCRdb recomputed calls from the PCR reads with MiXCR, one row per CDR3 protein. The profile shows some 130,000 distinct CDR3 sequences, 9.7% of them singletons. Sequencing was performed on PBMCs, mostly from graft donor cells, taken 180 days after TCRalphabeta/CD19-depleted stem cell transplant. This TCR came from a girl in the first two years of life who had a stem cell transplant for combined immunodeficiency, so the T cells may come from the graft donor. The J gene is TRBJ2-1, the V gene TRBV3-1; 9 bases are shared with TRBD2. CDR3 bases: TGTGCCTGCTGCCAAGAGTTGGCTAGCGGGAACCTCTACAATGAGCAGTTCTTC. It specifies CACCQELASGNLYNEQFF.